This is a list of T cell receptor beta chains from one sample in a study of OX40 agonist ivuxolimab in advanced cancers. Repertoires were generated with immunoSEQ multiplex PCR, while TCRdb's copy carries only in-frame clones and drops some. The sample records fewer than 15,000 clones, 90% being singletons. The sample was CD4+ or CD8+ T cells sorted from blood, taken in a trial of the OX40 agonist ivuxolimab. These receptors were taken from an adult with an advanced solid tumor such as melanoma, head and neck, liver or kidney cancer. Both conserved end residues are part of each CDR3. A D gene is named only where the DNA matches it firmly. Some rows have no size entry. The others give once, few or many, or a class for an expanded clone.

abundance	d_gene	v_gene	j_gene	CDR3aa	CDR3nt
-	-	TRBV19	TRBJ1-4	CASSIDRMNEKLFF	TGTGCCAGTAGTATCGACAGAATGAATGAAAAACTGTTTTTT
-	-	TRBV6-5	TRBJ1-1	CASSYDGGPVGAFF	TGTGCCAGCAGTTACGACGGGGGCCCCGTGGGAGCTTTCTTT
-	TRBD2	TRBV6-5	TRBJ2-1	CASSRRESYNEQFF	TGTGCCAGCAGTAGGCGGGAGTCCTACAATGAGCAGTTCTTC
-	-	TRBV15	TRBJ2-2	CATSQDSFTGELFF	TGTGCCACCAGCCAGGACAGTTTCACCGGGGAGCTGTTTTTT
-	-	TRBV5-8	TRBJ2-7	CASSLRGARAYEQYF	TGTGCCAGCAGCTTACGGGGGGCCAGGGCCTACGAGCAGTACTTC
-	-	TRBV30	TRBJ1-1	CAWSVSHNEAFF	TGTGCCTGGAGTGTAAGTCACAATGAAGCTTTCTTT
-	-	TRBV30	TRBJ2-1	CAYALTYSYNEQFF	TGTGCCTACGCCCTTACCTACTCCTACAATGAGCAGTTCTTC
-	-	TRBV4-3	TRBJ1-2	CASSQIRPSQGENYGYTF	TGCGCCAGCAGCCAAATAAGGCCCTCACAGGGCGAGAACTATGGCTACACCTTC
-	-	TRBV19	TRBJ2-2	CASSIPWGPGELFF	TGTGCCAGTAGTATTCCCTGGGGGCCAGGGGAGCTGTTTTTT
medium-sized	-	TRBV30	TRBJ1-2	CAWSKGGPYYGYTF	TGTGCCTGGAGTAAGGGAGGGCCCTACTATGGCTACACCTTC
once	-	TRBV27	TRBJ2-7	CASSLSFPYEQYF	TGTGCCAGCAGTTTATCCTTTCCCTACGAGCAGTACTTC
-	-	TRBV27	TRBJ2-1	CASSRLDEQFF	TGTGCCAGCAGTAGACTGGATGAGCAGTTCTTC
-	TRBD1	TRBV5-5	TRBJ1-1	CASSLLGTGVPGTEAFF	TGTGCCAGCAGCTTGTTAGGGACAGGGGTCCCAGGGACTGAAGCTTTCTTT
-	-	TRBV10-1	TRBJ2-1	CASSVGKNEQFF	TGCGCCAGCAGTGTAGGGAAGAATGAGCAGTTCTTC
-	TRBD1	TRBV5-6	TRBJ2-3	CASSLGQGPTTDTQYF	TGTGCCAGCAGCCTCGGACAGGGGCCTACCACAGATACGCAGTATTTT
-	TRBD2	TRBV6-4	TRBJ2-3	CASSVGTSGSDTQYF	TGTGCCAGCAGTGTGGGTACTAGCGGGAGTGATACGCAGTATTTT
-	-	TRBV4-3	TRBJ2-1	CAGSQGNQLGGPGNEQFF	TGCGCCGGCAGCCAAGGCAACCAGTTGGGGGGGCCTGGCAATGAGCAGTTCTTC
-	-	TRBV10-2	TRBJ2-7	CASSDGAGFYEQYF	TGCGCCAGCAGTGACGGGGCAGGGTTCTACGAGCAGTACTTC
-	TRBD1	TRBV5-1	TRBJ1-4	CASSTGTGEEKLFF	TGCGCCAGCAGCACCGGGACAGGGGAAGAAAAACTGTTTTTT
-	TRBD2	TRBV7-9	TRBJ2-7	CASSRTSGTTSYEQYF	TGTGCCAGCAGCCGGACTAGCGGAACCACGAGCTACGAGCAGTACTTC
once	TRBD2	TRBV9	TRBJ2-2	CASSVGSGVTGELFF	TGTGCCAGCAGCGTAGGTAGCGGGGTTACCGGGGAGCTGTTTTTT
-	-	TRBV6-6	TRBJ2-7	CASSYGGLHYEQYF	TGTGCCAGCAGTTACGGGGGGCTTCACTACGAGCAGTACTTC
-	-	TRBV2	TRBJ2-1	CASSGPPEQFF	TGTGCCAGCAGCGGGCCCCCTGAGCAGTTCTTC
-	-	TRBV19	TRBJ2-1	CASSIDQGMGNEQFF	TGTGCCAGTAGTATAGATCAAGGGATGGGCAATGAGCAGTTCTTC
-	-	TRBV7-6	TRBJ1-6	CASSLEPGAVSPLHF	TGTGCCAGCAGCCTCGAGCCAGGAGCCGTATCACCCCTCCACTTT
-	TRBD2	TRBV4-2	TRBJ2-1	CASSPPASGRQDNEQFF	TGTGCCAGCAGCCCCCCAGCTAGCGGGAGACAAGACAATGAGCAGTTCTTC
-	TRBD1	TRBV19	TRBJ2-5	CASSWDRQETQYF	TGTGCCAGTAGCTGGGACAGGCAAGAGACCCAGTACTTC
-	-	TRBV6-5	TRBJ2-5	CASTLGGGPSETQYF	TGTGCCAGCACCCTAGGGGGGGGGCCTTCAGAGACCCAGTACTTC
-	-	TRBV19	TRBJ1-2	CASSMRGPVGYGYTF	TGTGCCAGTAGTATGCGGGGGCCTGTGGGCTATGGCTACACCTTC
-	-	TRBV7-6	TRBJ2-5	CASSLKGVLLLDQETQYF	TGTGCCAGCAGCTTAAAGGGCGTCCTACTCCTAGACCAAGAGACCCAGTACTTC
-	-	TRBV23-1	TRBJ1-5	CASSHRRTGNQPQHF	TGCGCCAGCAGTCATAGGCGGACAGGCAATCAGCCCCAGCATTTT
-	TRBD1	TRBV10-2	TRBJ2-7	CASSFPGQGVYEQYF	TGCGCCAGCAGTTTTCCGGGACAGGGAGTCTACGAGCAGTACTTC
-	-	TRBV4-3	TRBJ2-2	CASSQVGWGPAAGELFF	TGCGCCAGCAGCCAAGTGGGGTGGGGCCCGGCTGCCGGGGAGCTGTTTTTT
-	-	TRBV6-5	TRBJ2-7	CASSPGGLYEQYF	TGTGCCAGCAGTCCAGGGGGGCTCTACGAGCAGTACTTC
-	TRBD1	TRBV7-2	TRBJ1-3	CASSSGQGRTGNTIYF	TGTGCCAGCAGCTCCGGACAGGGAAGGACAGGAAACACCATATATTTT
-	-	TRBV9	TRBJ2-3	CASRARAEPSDTQYF	TGTGCCAGCAGGGCGAGGGCGGAACCTTCCGATACGCAGTATTTT
-	TRBD2	TRBV11-3	TRBJ2-7	CASSFAGGPRGEQYF	TGTGCCAGCAGCTTCGCGGGAGGGCCAAGGGGCGAGCAGTACTTC
-	-	TRBV27	TRBJ1-6	CASSLTPVPSSYNSPLHF	TGTGCCAGCAGTTTAACCCCCGTTCCGAGCTCCTATAATTCACCCCTCCACTTT
-	-	TRBV4-3	TRBJ1-6	CASSHELSSYNSPLHF	TGCGCCAGCAGCCATGAGTTAAGCTCCTATAATTCACCCCTCCACTTT
few	-	TRBV6-5	TRBJ1-5	CASGLGQPQHF	TGTGCCAGCGGACTTGGGCAGCCCCAGCATTTT
-	-	TRBV29-1	TRBJ2-1	CSVGGHALGDSYNEQFF	TGCAGCGTTGGTGGGCACGCTTTGGGGGACTCCTACAATGAGCAGTTCTTC
few	-	TRBV19	TRBJ1-1	CASRFGTTTEAFF	TGTGCCAGTAGGTTTGGGACGACCACTGAAGCTTTCTTT
few	-	TRBV5-6	TRBJ2-6	CASSLEGAAGANVLTF	TGTGCCAGCAGCTTGGAGGGAGCGGCTGGGGCCAACGTCCTGACTTTC
-	TRBD2	TRBV10-3	TRBJ2-1	CAISEAGTTPYNEQFF	TGTGCCATCAGTGAAGCGGGAACCACCCCCTACAATGAGCAGTTCTTC
-	-	TRBV9	TRBJ1-1	CASSPRGQGEAFF	TGTGCCAGCAGCCCTCGGGGGCAAGGGGAAGCTTTCTTT